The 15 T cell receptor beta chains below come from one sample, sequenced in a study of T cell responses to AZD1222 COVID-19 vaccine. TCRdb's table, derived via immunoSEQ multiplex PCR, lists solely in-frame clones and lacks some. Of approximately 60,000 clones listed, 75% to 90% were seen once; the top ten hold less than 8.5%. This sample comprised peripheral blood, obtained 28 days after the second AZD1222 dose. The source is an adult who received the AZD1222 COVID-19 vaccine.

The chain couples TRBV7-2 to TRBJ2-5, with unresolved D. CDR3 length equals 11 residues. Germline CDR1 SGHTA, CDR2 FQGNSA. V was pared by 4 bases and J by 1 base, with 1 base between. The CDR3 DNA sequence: TGTGCCAGCAGCTCCCAAGAGACCCAGTACTTC. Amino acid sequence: CASSSQETQYF. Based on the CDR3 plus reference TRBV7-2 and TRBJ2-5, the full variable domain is GAGVSQSPSNKVTEKGKDVELRCDPISGHTALYWYRQSLGQGLEFLIYFQGNSAPDKSGLPSDRFSAERTGGSVSTLTIQRTQQEDSAVYLCASSSQETQYFGPGTRLLVL.

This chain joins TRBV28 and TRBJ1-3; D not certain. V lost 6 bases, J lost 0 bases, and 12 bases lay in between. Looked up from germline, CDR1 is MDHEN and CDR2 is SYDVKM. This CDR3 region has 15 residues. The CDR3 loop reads CASSLHGLSGNTIYF. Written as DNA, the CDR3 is TGTGCCAGCAGCCTTCATGGACTCTCTGGAAACACCATATATTTT.

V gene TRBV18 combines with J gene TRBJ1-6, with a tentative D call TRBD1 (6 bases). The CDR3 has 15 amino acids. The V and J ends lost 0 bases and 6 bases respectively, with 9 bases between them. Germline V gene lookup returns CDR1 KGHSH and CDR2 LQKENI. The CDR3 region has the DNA TGTGCCAGCTCACCACCGGCAGGGGTTAATTCACCCCTCCACTTT. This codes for CASSPPAGVNSPLHF.

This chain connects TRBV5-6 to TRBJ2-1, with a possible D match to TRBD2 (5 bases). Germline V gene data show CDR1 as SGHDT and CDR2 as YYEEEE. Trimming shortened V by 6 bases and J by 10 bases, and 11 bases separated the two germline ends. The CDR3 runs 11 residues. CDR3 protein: CASILGGEQFF. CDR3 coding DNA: TGTGCCAGCATCCTGGGCGGGGAGCAGTTCTTC.

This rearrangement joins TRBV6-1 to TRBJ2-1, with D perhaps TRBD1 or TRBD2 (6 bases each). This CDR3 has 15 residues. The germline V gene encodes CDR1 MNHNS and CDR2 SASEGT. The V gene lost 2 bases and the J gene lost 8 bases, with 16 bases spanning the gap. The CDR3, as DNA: TGTGCCAGCAGTGAAAGAGAAGGGGGGATCGATGAGCAGTTCTTC. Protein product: CASSEREGGIDEQFF.

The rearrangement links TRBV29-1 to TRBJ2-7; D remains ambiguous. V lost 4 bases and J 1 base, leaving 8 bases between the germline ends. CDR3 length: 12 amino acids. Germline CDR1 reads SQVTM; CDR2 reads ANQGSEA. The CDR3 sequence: CSVGQESYEQYF. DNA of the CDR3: TGCAGCGTTGGGCAGGAGTCCTACGAGCAGTACTTC.

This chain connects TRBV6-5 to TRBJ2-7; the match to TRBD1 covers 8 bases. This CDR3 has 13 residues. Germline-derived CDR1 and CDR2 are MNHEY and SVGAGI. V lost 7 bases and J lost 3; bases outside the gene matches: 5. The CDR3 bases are TGTGCCAGCAAGAGGGACAGGCTCTACGAGCAGTACTTC. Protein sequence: CASKRDRLYEQYF.

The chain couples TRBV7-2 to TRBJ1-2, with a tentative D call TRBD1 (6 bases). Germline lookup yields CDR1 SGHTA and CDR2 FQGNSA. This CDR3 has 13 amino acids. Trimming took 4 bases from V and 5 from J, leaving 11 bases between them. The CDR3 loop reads CASSWGQPYGYTF. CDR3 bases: TGTGCCAGCAGCTGGGGGCAGCCATATGGCTACACCTTC.

This chain's CDR3 is CASSLEIGLYSGANVLTF. CDR3 bases: TGTGCCAGCAGCTTGGAGATAGGACTGTACTCTGGGGCCAACGTCCTGACTTTC. This chain uses TRBV5-4 with TRBJ2-6, with D possibly matching TRBD2 (5 bases). Germline CDR1 and CDR2: SGHNT and YYREEE (reference sequence). V was shortened by 0 bases and J by 0 bases, with 13 bases between the two germline ends. The CDR3 runs 18 residues.

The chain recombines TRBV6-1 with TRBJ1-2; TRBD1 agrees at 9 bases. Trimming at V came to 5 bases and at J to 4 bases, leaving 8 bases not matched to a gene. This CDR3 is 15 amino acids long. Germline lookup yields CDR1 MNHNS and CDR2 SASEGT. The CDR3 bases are TGTGCCAGCAGTTCGGGACAGGGAAGCGGCTATGGCTACACCTTC. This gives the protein CASSSGQGSGYGYTF.

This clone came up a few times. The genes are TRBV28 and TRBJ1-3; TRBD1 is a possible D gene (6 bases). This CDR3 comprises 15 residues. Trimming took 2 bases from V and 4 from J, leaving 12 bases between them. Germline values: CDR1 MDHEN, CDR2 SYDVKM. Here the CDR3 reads CASSLGGARGNTIYF. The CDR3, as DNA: TGTGCCAGCAGTTTAGGGGGGGCGCGGGGAAACACCATATATTTT.

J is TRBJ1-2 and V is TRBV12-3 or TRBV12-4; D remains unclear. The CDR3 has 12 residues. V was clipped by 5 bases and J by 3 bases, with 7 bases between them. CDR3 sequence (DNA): TGTGCCAGCAGTCCGAGGCACTATGGCTACACCTTC. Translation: CASSPRHYGYTF.

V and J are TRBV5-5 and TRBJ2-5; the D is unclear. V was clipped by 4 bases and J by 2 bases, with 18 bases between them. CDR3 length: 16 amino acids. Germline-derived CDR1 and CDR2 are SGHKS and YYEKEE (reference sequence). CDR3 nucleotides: TGTGCCAGCAGCCGAAACCCCGGACGGAATCAAGAGACCCAGTACTTC. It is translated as CASSRNPGRNQETQYF.

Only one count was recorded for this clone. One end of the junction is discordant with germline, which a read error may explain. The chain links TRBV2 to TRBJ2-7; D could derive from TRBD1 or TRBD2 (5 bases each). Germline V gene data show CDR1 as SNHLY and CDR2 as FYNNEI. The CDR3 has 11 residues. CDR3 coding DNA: TGTGCCAGCAGTGAAGGGGGACGCCACCACTTC. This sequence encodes CASSEGGRHHF.

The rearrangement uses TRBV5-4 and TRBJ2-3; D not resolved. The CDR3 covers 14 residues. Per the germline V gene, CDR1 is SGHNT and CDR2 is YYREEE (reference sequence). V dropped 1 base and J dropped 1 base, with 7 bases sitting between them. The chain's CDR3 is CASSLRGGTDTQYF. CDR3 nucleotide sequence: TGTGCCAGCAGCTTGCGCGGTGGCACAGATACGCAGTATTTT.